This T cell receptor beta chain was sequenced during a study of identical twins. Study findings and constraints: Insertions were reduced in abundant cord blood beta clonotypes but not in memory repertoires. Out-of-frame alpha sequences shared by twins showed excess low generation probability. Monozygotic twins shared more out-of-frame TCR alpha than recombination models predicted.

A remark on this clonotype: Antigen unknown.

TCRdb passed the 5' RACE reads through MiXCR, listing each CDR3 protein once. The sample consists of about 480,000 distinct CDR3 sequences, more than 13% of them appearing once. These data also formed part of another study, on yellow fever vaccine responses in identical twins.

The sequence derives from a woman aged 18-29 years in good health. The sequenced material came from CD4+ T cells sorted from blood.

The CDR3 coding sequence is TGTGCCAGCAGCGGGGGATTCGAGACCCAGTACTTC. This encodes CASSGGFETQYF. The rearrangement joins TRBV7-9 to TRBJ2-5; D tentatively fits TRBD1 or TRBD2 (5 bases each). Trimming left V 5 bases short and J 5 bases short, with 9 bases between. The CDR3 covers 12 residues. Germline V gene sequence: CDR1 SEHNR, CDR2 FQNEAQ (reference sequence).